The TCR beta chain under discussion was sequenced for a study of lymphopenia after photon versus proton radiotherapy. TCRdb keeps only in-frame clones here, not all; method: immunoSEQ multiplex PCR. The sample has some 55,000 clones, about 90% seen once. The study's findings and limits: Better survival with proton therapy was suggested as possible, not demonstrated. After the lymphocyte nadir, photon-treated repertoires showed oligoclonal expansion, especially of CD8+ Temra cells. Under photons, naive T cells and diversity fell while effector/memory populations rose.

The length of the CDR3 is 14 residues. Germline assignment: CDR1 SGHRS and CDR2 YFSETQ. V gave up 1 base and J gave up 6 bases, with 13 bases separating them. To note about this clone: Antigen specificity is unknown.

The rearrangement uses TRBV5-1 and TRBJ1-2; a weak D match, TRBD1 (6 bases). Specimen: peripheral blood, collected from a patient treated with photon-based radiotherapy. This sequence originates from a man aged 40-49 years with gastric cancer. This CDR3 reads CASSLFRGEDGYTF. In DNA, the CDR3 is TGCGCCAGCAGCTTGTTCAGGGGTGAAGATGGCTACACCTTC.